The rows below give T cell receptor beta chains drawn from one sample of a study of blood T cell repertoires in COVID-19. Profiled with immunoSEQ multiplex PCR; TCRdb holds only in-frame clones, not every one. The table records about 64,000 clones, 88% of them present only once. The sequenced material came from peripheral blood. The receptors come from a woman in her sixties or seventies with COVID-19, enrolled during active disease. Each CDR3 is given with its conserved first and last residue. Fields, in order: D gene, J gene, clone size, V gene, CDR3 protein, CDR3 DNA. A D gene is named only where the DNA matches it firmly. For some rows the clone size is stated as once, few or many, or as a class when expanded; others skip it.

>-|TRBJ2-3|-|TRBV6-5
CASRSGLYTDTQYF
TGTGCCAGCAGATCGGGACTCTACACAGATACGCAGTATTTT
>TRBD1|TRBJ1-2|-|TRBV30
CAWSRIDRDSYTF
TGTGCCTGGAGTAGGATCGACAGGGATAGCTACACCTTC
>TRBD1|TRBJ1-2|once|TRBV7-2
CASSPTQGALGYTF
TGTGCCAGCAGCCCAACGCAGGGGGCCCTTGGCTACACCTTC
>-|TRBJ1-5|-|TRBV9
CASSVREGEPQHF
TGTGCCAGCAGCGTACGGGAGGGCGAGCCCCAGCATTTT
>-|TRBJ1-2|-|TRBV30
CAWIRGLKRGYTF
TGTGCCTGGATCAGAGGACTAAAACGAGGCTACACCTTC
>TRBD1|TRBJ2-1|-|TRBV15
CATSTGQGASEQFF
TGTGCCACCAGTACGGGACAGGGGGCATCAGAGCAGTTCTTC
>TRBD2|TRBJ2-7|-|TRBV4-3
CASSQEGFGATSGISYEQYF
TGCGCCAGCAGCCAAGAAGGGTTTGGGGCAACTAGCGGAATCTCCTACGAGCAGTACTTC
>-|TRBJ1-2|-|TRBV4-3
CASSQDRGAFNYGYTF
TGCGCCAGCAGCCAAGATCGCGGGGCTTTTAACTATGGCTACACCTTC
>-|TRBJ2-1|-|TRBV19
CASSPEGAAPGSYYNEQFF
TGTGCCAGTAGCCCGGAGGGGGCGGCCCCGGGGTCCTACTACAATGAGCAGTTCTTC
>-|TRBJ2-1|-|TRBV6-2/TRBV6-3
CASSHIKGVHNEQFF
TGTGCCAGCAGTCACATAAAGGGGGTCCACAATGAGCAGTTCTTC
>-|TRBJ2-1|few|TRBV4-3
CASSQGRRAPGNEQFF
TGCGCCAGCAGCCAAGGAAGGAGGGCGCCGGGGAATGAGCAGTTCTTC
>-|TRBJ1-1|-|TRBV9
CASGLGGDTEAFF
TGTGCCAGCGGCCTAGGGGGAGACACTGAAGCTTTCTTT
>TRBD1|TRBJ1-2|-|TRBV4-1
CASSQGGQGMAYGYTF
TGCGCCAGCAGCCAAGGGGGACAGGGGATGGCCTATGGCTACACCTTC
>-|TRBJ2-7|-|TRBV14
CASSQYQVSYEQYF
TGTGCCAGCAGCCAATATCAGGTGTCCTACGAGCAGTACTTC
>TRBD2|TRBJ2-2|-|TRBV4-3
CASSQTAGMGGELFF
TGCGCCAGCAGCCAAACAGCGGGAATGGGTGGGGAGCTGTTTTTT
>-|TRBJ1-1|once|TRBV18
CASSPTGDNTEAFF
TGTGCCAGCTCACCGACAGGAGATAACACTGAAGCTTTCTTT
>TRBD2|TRBJ2-7|-|TRBV7-2
CASSLAGEGLYEQYF
TGTGCCAGCAGCTTAGCTGGGGAGGGTCTCTACGAGCAGTACTTC
>TRBD1|TRBJ2-7|-|TRBV5-6
CASSQQTGIRSEQYF
TGTGCCAGCAGCCAACAGACAGGGATTAGGAGCGAGCAGTACTTC
>TRBD1|TRBJ2-1|-|TRBV18
CASSPLDRVGDNEQFF
TGTGCCAGCTCACCGCTCGACAGGGTAGGAGACAATGAGCAGTTCTTC
>TRBD1|TRBJ2-7|-|TRBV4-1
CASSRGQGGYEQYF
TGCGCCAGCAGCCGGGGACAGGGGGGCTACGAGCAGTACTTC
>TRBD1|TRBJ2-5|-|TRBV5-5
CASSYARGLETQYF
TGTGCCAGCAGCTATGCCAGGGGGCTGGAGACCCAGTACTTC
>-|TRBJ2-1|-|TRBV21-1
CASRPGLAGGALYDEQFF
TGTGCCAGCCGACCGGGACTAGCGGGAGGGGCTCTATACGATGAGCAGTTCTTC
>-|TRBJ2-5|-|TRBV5-4
CASSQPEHRPEPFQETQYF
TGTGCCAGCAGCCAACCCGAACACAGACCGGAACCCTTCCAAGAGACCCAGTACTTC
>-|TRBJ1-1|-|TRBV21-1
CASSGEGGSTEAFF
TGTGCCAGCAGTGGGGAGGGGGGGAGCACTGAAGCTTTCTTT
>-|TRBJ2-7|once|TRBV21-1
CASSSNSEFPYEQYF
TGTGCCAGCAGCAGCAATAGCGAGTTCCCCTACGAGCAGTACTTC
>TRBD2|TRBJ2-1|-|TRBV6-5
CASSFSVAGSYNEQFF
TGTGCCAGCAGTTTCTCGGTAGCGGGCTCCTACAATGAGCAGTTCTTC
>TRBD1|TRBJ1-3|-|TRBV7-9
CATPTGASGNTIYF
TGTGCCACCCCGACAGGGGCTTCTGGAAACACCATATATTTT
>TRBD2|TRBJ2-7|-|TRBV15
CATSRDSWRGAGSEQYF
TGTGCCACCAGCAGAGATTCATGGAGGGGAGCGGGGAGCGAGCAGTACTTC
>-|TRBJ1-6|-|TRBV4-2
CASSPHPGLGNSPLHF
TGTGCCAGCAGCCCACATCCGGGACTGGGAAATTCACCCCTCCACTTT
>TRBD1|TRBJ2-7|-|TRBV20-1
CSATDRGQQYF
TGCAGTGCTACAGACAGGGGCCAGCAGTACTTC
>TRBD1|TRBJ1-5|-|TRBV7-8
CASSLQGVSNQPQHF
TGTGCCAGCAGCTTGCAGGGGGTAAGCAATCAGCCCCAGCATTTT
>-|TRBJ1-6|-|TRBV25-1
CASSESTGYNSPLHF
TGTGCCAGCAGTGAATCGACAGGCTATAATTCACCCCTCCACTTT
>-|TRBJ1-2|-|TRBV19
CASSSSAGRSSYTF
TGTGCCAGTAGTAGTTCGGCAGGCCGATCGAGCTACACCTTC
>-|TRBJ2-1|-|TRBV7-9
CASSLEGGMRQFF
TGTGCCAGCAGCTTAGAGGGGGGGATGCGTCAGTTCTTC
>-|TRBJ2-1|-|TRBV27
CASSPGTAYYNEQFF
TGTGCCAGCAGTCCGGGGACTGCTTACTACAATGAGCAGTTCTTC
>-|TRBJ1-6|-|TRBV21-1
CASNAVTGANSPLHF
TGTGCCAGCAACGCCGTGACAGGGGCAAATTCACCCCTCCACTTT
>TRBD2|TRBJ2-1|once|TRBV5-4
CASSFSSGEQFF
TGTGCCAGCAGCTTCTCTAGCGGTGAGCAGTTCTTC
>-|TRBJ2-7|few|TRBV7-9
CASSPRQPYEQYF
TGTGCCAGCAGCCCCCGACAGCCGTACGAGCAGTACTTC
>-|TRBJ2-2|-|TRBV7-6
CASSFGARAGELFF
TGTGCCAGCAGCTTCGGTGCCCGGGCCGGGGAGCTGTTTTTT
>TRBD2|TRBJ2-2|-|TRBV28
CASSLGGSGRTGELFF
TGTGCCAGCAGTTTAGGTGGTAGCGGGAGAACTGGGGAGCTGTTTTTT
>TRBD1|TRBJ1-1|-|TRBV3-1/TRBV3-2
CASSQDNYRGNTEAFF
TGTGCCAGCAGCCAAGATAATTACAGGGGAAACACTGAAGCTTTCTTT
>TRBD1|TRBJ2-2|-|TRBV28
CASRAAGQGVDLTGELFF
TGTGCCAGCAGGGCCGCGGGACAGGGGGTCGACCTCACCGGGGAGCTGTTTTTT
>-|TRBJ1-4|-|TRBV5-4
CASSPGGGEEKLFF
TGTGCCAGCAGCCCCGGGGGGGGCGAAGAAAAACTGTTTTTT
>-|TRBJ2-1|-|TRBV27
CASSFDTPYNEQFF
TGTGCCAGCAGTTTTGACACCCCCTACAATGAGCAGTTCTTC
>TRBD1|TRBJ1-1|-|TRBV11-3
CASSLGPGQGAEAFF
TGTGCCAGCAGCTTAGGGCCGGGACAGGGGGCTGAAGCTTTCTTT